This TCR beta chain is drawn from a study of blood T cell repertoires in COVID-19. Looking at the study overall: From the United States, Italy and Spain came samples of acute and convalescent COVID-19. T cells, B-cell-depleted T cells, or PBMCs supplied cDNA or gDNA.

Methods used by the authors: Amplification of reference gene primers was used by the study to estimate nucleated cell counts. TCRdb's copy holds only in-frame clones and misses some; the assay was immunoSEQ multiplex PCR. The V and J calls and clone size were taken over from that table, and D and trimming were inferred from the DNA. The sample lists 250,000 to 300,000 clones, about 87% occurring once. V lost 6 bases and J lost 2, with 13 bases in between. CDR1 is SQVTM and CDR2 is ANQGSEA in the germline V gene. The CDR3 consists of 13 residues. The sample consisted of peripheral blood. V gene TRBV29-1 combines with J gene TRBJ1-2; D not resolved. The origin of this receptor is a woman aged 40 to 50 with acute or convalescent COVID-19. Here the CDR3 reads CSVPRGLNYGYTF. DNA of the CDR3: TGCAGCGTCCCCCGGGGTCTGAACTATGGCTACACCTTC.